This T cell receptor beta chain was sequenced during a study of T cells in Graves' hyperthyroidism and ophthalmopathy. Turning to the study itself: Before any treatment, at initial diagnosis, peripheral blood was collected.

It was RNA transcripts that yielded the amplified TCR beta CDR3 regions. RT-PCR in the first round (using the HTBI primer set) targeted the TCR CDR3. TCRdb fed the multiplex PCR reads into MiXCR, producing one record per CDR3 protein. The table includes about 590,000 distinct CDR3 sequences, 13% to 15% detected once. The CDR3 consists of 14 residues. V lost 8 bases and J 0 bases, leaving 12 bases between the germline ends. Looked up from germline, CDR1 is SEHNR and CDR2 is FQNEAQ (reference sequence). Sequencing used blood. The receptor was derived from a woman aged 18-30 years with Graves' ophthalmopathy. The chain combines TRBV7-9 with TRBJ2-3; TRBD2 might be the D (7 bases). CDR3 nucleotides: TGTGCCAGCGGGCGGGGGCCGAGCACAGATACGCAGTATTTT. This sequence encodes CASGRGPSTDTQYF.